Below, 22 T cell receptor beta chains from the same sample are listed, as sequenced in a study of cytomegalovirus exposure and HLA in healthy donors. PCR amplification relied on 60 Vbeta primers (plus 13 Jbeta primers). Clones were read by immunoSEQ multiplex PCR, and TCRdb kept only the in-frame ones, dropping some. In total, the table holds 31,000 or so clones. Input material: PBMCs. The receptors were sampled from a female donor in good health and CMV-seronegative.

The V and J genes are TRBV19 and TRBJ1-1; D not certain. Trimming removed 4 bases at V and 1 base at J, with 4 bases between. Germline CDR1 LNHDA, CDR2 SQIVND (reference sequence). There are 12 residues in the CDR3. In DNA, the CDR3 is TGTGCCAGTAGTAACAGGAACACTGAAGCTTTCTTT. It translates to CASSNRNTEAFF.

The chain links TRBV18 to TRBJ2-1; 8 nucleotides line up with TRBD2. The junction had 12 bases not matched to a gene; V was cut back by 1 base and J by 7 bases. CDR1 is KGHSH and CDR2 is LQKENI in the germline V gene. The length of the CDR3 is 17 residues. CDR3 sequence: CASSPLSLRLALNEQFF. CDR3 coding DNA: TGTGCCAGCTCACCACTATCATTAAGACTAGCGCTGAATGAGCAGTTCTTC.

The rearrangement joins TRBV5-1 to TRBJ1-1, with a weak D call TRBD1 (5 bases). V lost 4 bases and J lost 5, with 12 bases in between. This CDR3 contains 13 residues. Germline V gene lookup returns CDR1 SGHRS and CDR2 YFSETQ. In DNA, the CDR3 is TGCGCCAGCAGCCGGGGGGGGTATACTGAAGCTTTCTTT. This translates into CASSRGGYTEAFF.

The CDR3 spells CASSDSASGGASTQYF. The CDR3 DNA reads as TGTGCCAGCAGTGACTCGGCTAGCGGGGGGGCGAGTACGCAGTATTTT. The chain is built from TRBV6-4 and TRBJ2-3, with 12 bases identical to TRBD2. Trimming at V came to 0 bases and at J to 8 bases, leaving 6 bases not matched to a gene. Looked up from germline, CDR1 is MRHNA and CDR2 is SNTAGT. The CDR3 consists of 16 residues.

The chain uses TRBV4-2 and TRBJ1-2, with a weak D call TRBD1 (5 bases). Germline values: CDR1 LGHNA, CDR2 YNFKEQ. The CDR3 extends over 16 amino acids. Trimming left V 0 bases short and J 1 base short, with 12 bases between. DNA for the CDR3: TGTGCCAGCAGCCAAGATTTCCGACAGCTTAACTATGGCTACACCTTC. Its translation is CASSQDFRQLNYGYTF.

The rearrangement uses TRBV19 and TRBJ1-5; TRBD1 is a possible D gene (5 bases). The CDR3 has 13 amino acids. Germline CDR1 LNHDA, CDR2 SQIVND (reference sequence). V was trimmed by 5 bases and J by 14 bases, leaving 19 bases between them. The CDR3 DNA is TGTGCCAGTAGTGGAGGGCCCGGGGTCAGGGAGCATTTT. Protein: CASSGGPGVREHF.

The chain joins TRBV6-6 to TRBJ2-7, with TRBD1 identical over 9 bases. V dropped 6 bases and J dropped 3; count of bases not matched to a gene: 9. The CDR3 is 15 amino acids. Germline loops: CDR1 MNHNY, CDR2 SVGAGI (reference sequence). The CDR3 nucleotides are TGTGCCAGCAGGGGGGGACAGGGAGTTTTCTACGAGCAGTACTTC. As protein: CASRGGQGVFYEQYF.

The chain uses TRBV7-2 and TRBJ2-7; 11 nucleotides align to TRBD2. Germline CDR1 reads SGHTA; CDR2 reads FQGNSA. The ends lost 5 bases at V and 2 bases at J; junction bases unmatched: 8. This CDR3 has 16 residues. CDR3 amino acids: CASSPLAGGPPYEQYF. In DNA form, the CDR3 reads TGTGCCAGCAGCCCGTTAGCGGGGGGGCCCCCCTACGAGCAGTACTTC.

This chain connects TRBV25-1 to TRBJ2-7, with a weak D call TRBD2 (5 bases). V was cut by 3 bases and J by 11 bases, with 14 bases left in between. The CDR3 covers 12 residues. The germline V gene encodes CDR1 MGHDK and CDR2 SYGVNS. CDR3 nucleotides: TGTGCCAGCAGTGACGCCGGGATGCGGGAGTACTTC. Translated, it gives CASSDAGMREYF.

The gene calls are TRBV28 and TRBJ2-7; 7 bases are a match to TRBD2. The length of the CDR3 is 16 residues. The V segment lost 4 bases and the J segment 2 bases; nucleotides outside the gene matches: 11. Germline assignment: CDR1 MDHEN and CDR2 SYDVKM. The CDR3 DNA is TGTGCCAGCAGTTCATCACTAGCGTCGGCTACCTACGAGCAGTACTTC. Translated: CASSSSLASATYEQYF.

The chain uses TRBV20-1 and TRBJ1-1; TRBD1 might be the D (5 bases). Germline values: CDR1 DFQATT, CDR2 SNEGSKA (reference sequence). V dropped 3 bases and J dropped 10 bases, with 9 bases sitting between them. The CDR3 consists of 10 residues. The CDR3 bases are TGCAGTGCTAGCGACAGTGTAGCTTTCTTT. Residues: CSASDSVAFF.

The genes are TRBV7-3 and TRBJ1-6; D might be TRBD1 (6 bases). This CDR3 spans 17 amino acids. In germline, CDR1 is SGHTA, CDR2 FQGTGA. Trimming stripped 5 bases from V and 7 bases from J, with 21 bases between. The CDR3 here is CASSRGPSTGGNSPLHF. The CDR3 DNA sequence: TGTGCCAGCAGCCGAGGCCCATCGACAGGCGGAAATTCACCCCTCCACTTT.

The CDR3, as DNA: TGTGCCACGCACGGTAGCAGGGCCGGGCAGTTCTTC. Amino acids: CATHGSRAGQFF. V and J are TRBV18 and TRBJ2-1; TRBD1 might be the D (5 bases). Germline values: CDR1 KGHSH, CDR2 LQKENI. This CDR3 region has 12 residues. The germline V and J ends were trimmed by 10 bases and 12 bases, with 19 bases remaining between them.

This chain uses TRBV27 with TRBJ1-6; TRBD1 might be the D (6 bases). The CDR3 length is 16 residues. In germline, CDR1 is MNHEY, CDR2 SMNVEV (reference sequence). V was clipped by 5 bases and J by 2 bases, with 13 bases between them. The CDR3 DNA sequence: TGTGCCAGCAGTAATCAGGGGATCCCCTATAATTCACCCCTCCACTTT. Translation: CASSNQGIPYNSPLHF.

V is TRBV2 and J is TRBJ1-5; D is undetermined. The V end lost 4 bases, the J end lost 2 bases, and 9 bases lay between the germline ends. The CDR3 consists of 14 residues. The V gene's germline CDR1 is SNHLY and CDR2 FYNNEI. CDR3 residues: CASSASAGNQPQHF. The CDR3 nucleotides read TGTGCCAGCAGTGCTTCAGCGGGCAATCAGCCCCAGCATTTT.

The J gene is TRBJ1-2, the V gene TRBV27; D ambiguous. Germline V lookup: CDR1 MNHEY, CDR2 SMNVEV (reference sequence). V lost 0 bases, J lost 0 bases, and 5 bases lay in between. CDR3 length: 14 amino acids. This CDR3 reads CASSLSFTNYGYTF. The DNA for the CDR3 is TGTGCCAGCAGTTTATCGTTCACTAACTATGGCTACACCTTC.

This chain uses TRBV18 with TRBJ1-5; the match to TRBD1 covers 10 bases. Germline-derived CDR1 and CDR2 are KGHSH and LQKENI. V shed 3 bases, J shed 5 bases, and the junction held 4 bases outside the gene matches. There are 15 residues in the CDR3. The CDR3 reads CASSPEGTGDQPQHF. The CDR3 nucleotides read TGTGCCAGCTCACCCGAAGGGACAGGGGATCAGCCCCAGCATTTT. The entire variable domain, with the rest obtained from reference TRBV18 and TRBJ1-5, is as follows: NAGVMQNPRHLVRRRGQEARLRCSPMKGHSHVYWYRQLPEEGLKFMVYLQKENIIDESGMPKERFSAEFPKEGPSILRIQQVVRGDSAAYFCASSPEGTGDQPQHFGDGTRLSIL.

The chain is built from TRBV11-2 and TRBJ2-5; D perhaps matches TRBD2 (6 bases). This CDR3 has 14 residues. Germline CDR1 reads SGHAT; CDR2 reads FQNNGV. Trimming pared 3 bases from V and 5 bases from J, leaving 13 bases between. The CDR3 sequence: CASSLAGGGETQYF. The CDR3 nucleotides read TGTGCCAGCAGCTTGGCGGGTGGAGGGGAGACCCAGTACTTC.

The rearrangement uses TRBV27 and TRBJ1-1; D gene ambiguous. The CDR3 runs 14 residues. V lost 2 bases, J lost 0 bases, and 7 bases lay in between. Germline V gene sequence: CDR1 MNHEY, CDR2 SMNVEV (reference sequence). CDR3 sequence (DNA): TGTGCCAGCAGTTTAGGGCGAATGAACACTGAAGCTTTCTTT. Its protein is CASSLGRMNTEAFF.

This rearrangement joins TRBV27 to TRBJ2-1, with 8 bases fitting TRBD2. The CDR3 runs to 16 residues. V trimming: 4 bases; J trimming: 9 bases; junction bases outside the gene matches: 14. CDR1 MNHEY and CDR2 SMNVEV come from the germline V gene (reference sequence). The CDR3: CASSSSPSGSPSEQFF. The DNA for the CDR3 is TGTGCCAGCAGTTCGTCTCCTAGCGGGTCCCCCTCTGAGCAGTTCTTC.

The chain couples TRBV4-1 to TRBJ2-3, with D perhaps matching TRBD2 (6 bases). Germline V gives CDR1 MGHRA, CDR2 YSYEKL. The CDR3 sequence is 17 residues long. Trimming shortened V by 0 bases and J by 5 bases, and 18 bases separated the two germline ends. CDR3 nucleotides: TGCGCCAGCAGCCAAGAACCCACTAAAGCCGGGGGAGATACGCAGTATTTT. This encodes CASSQEPTKAGGDTQYF.

The rearrangement uses TRBV5-1 and TRBJ1-3; the D gene is possibly TRBD1 (6 bases). V was cut by 4 bases and J by 2 bases, with 19 bases left in between. This CDR3 has 17 residues. Germline CDR1 SGHRS, CDR2 YFSETQ. The CDR3 protein is CASSPRGATSAGNTIYF. DNA of the CDR3: TGCGCCAGCAGCCCCCGGGGGGCAACCTCTGCTGGAAACACCATATATTTT.